The following is a T cell receptor beta chain sequence with its context. Its target is not known. V gave up 5 bases and J gave up 10 bases, with 12 bases separating them. CDR1 and CDR2 from the germline V gene are SQVTM and ANQGSEA. The CDR3 covers 11 residues. The data originate from a study of long-term antiretroviral therapy in people with HIV. Findings and caveats of the study: Although diversity increased after ART, it remained lower than in transplant donor controls. Information on adherence to ART, viral resistance or therapy changes was unavailable.

Version v3.0 of the immunoSEQ assay was performed at survey level. Libraries were prepared by immunoSEQ multiplex PCR; TCRdb keeps only in-frame clonotypes and omits some of them. The table shows under 45,000 clones, with about 85% occurring only once. The specimen comprised unsorted PBMCs, sampled approximately 2.9 years before starting antiretroviral therapy. The rearrangement uses TRBV29-1 and TRBJ2-1; D is undetermined. This sequence originates from a woman in her twenties or thirties with HIV. The CDR3: CSVSVAREQFF. The CDR3 region has the DNA TGCAGCGTTTCAGTGGCAAGGGAGCAGTTCTTC.